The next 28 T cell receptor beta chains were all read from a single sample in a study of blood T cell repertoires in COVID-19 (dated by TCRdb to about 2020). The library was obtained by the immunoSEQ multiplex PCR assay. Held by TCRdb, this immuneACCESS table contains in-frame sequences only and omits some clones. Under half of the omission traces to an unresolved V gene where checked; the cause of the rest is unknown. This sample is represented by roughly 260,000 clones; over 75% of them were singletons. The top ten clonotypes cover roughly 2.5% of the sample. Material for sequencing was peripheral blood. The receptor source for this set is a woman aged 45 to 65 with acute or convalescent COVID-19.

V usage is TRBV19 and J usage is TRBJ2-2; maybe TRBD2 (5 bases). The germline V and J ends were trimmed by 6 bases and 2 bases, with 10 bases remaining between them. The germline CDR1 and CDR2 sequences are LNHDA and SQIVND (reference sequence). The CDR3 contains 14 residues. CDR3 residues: CASSTRLNTGELFF. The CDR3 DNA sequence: TGTGCCAGTAGCACGCGACTAAACACCGGGGAGCTGTTTTTT. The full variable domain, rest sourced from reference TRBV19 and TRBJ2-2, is DGGITQSPKYLFRKEGQNVTLSCEQNLNHDAMYWYRQDPGQGLRLIYYSQIVNDFQKGDIAEGYSVSREKKESFPLTVTSAQKNPTAFYLCASSTRLNTGELFFGEGSRLTVL.

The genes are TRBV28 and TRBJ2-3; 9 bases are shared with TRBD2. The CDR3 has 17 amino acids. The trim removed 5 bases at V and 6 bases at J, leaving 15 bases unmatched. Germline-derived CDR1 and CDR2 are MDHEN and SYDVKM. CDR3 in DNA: TGTGCCAGCAGTCTCTTGGGGCGGGAGGGCCTGGGTGATACGCAGTATTTT. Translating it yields CASSLLGREGLGDTQYF.

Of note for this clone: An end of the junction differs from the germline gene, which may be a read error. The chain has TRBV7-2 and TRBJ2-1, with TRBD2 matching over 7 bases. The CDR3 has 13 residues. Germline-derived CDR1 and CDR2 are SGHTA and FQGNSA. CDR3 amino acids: CASSLAEYNEQFF. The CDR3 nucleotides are TGTGCCAGCAGCCTAGCGGAGTACAATGAGCAGTTCTTC.

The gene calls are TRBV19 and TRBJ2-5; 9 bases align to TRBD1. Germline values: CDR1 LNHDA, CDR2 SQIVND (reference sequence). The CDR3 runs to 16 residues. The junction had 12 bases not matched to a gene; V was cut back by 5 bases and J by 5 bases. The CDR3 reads CASSVPTGGGRETQYF. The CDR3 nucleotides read TGTGCCAGTAGTGTCCCGACAGGGGGGGGCCGGGAGACCCAGTACTTC.

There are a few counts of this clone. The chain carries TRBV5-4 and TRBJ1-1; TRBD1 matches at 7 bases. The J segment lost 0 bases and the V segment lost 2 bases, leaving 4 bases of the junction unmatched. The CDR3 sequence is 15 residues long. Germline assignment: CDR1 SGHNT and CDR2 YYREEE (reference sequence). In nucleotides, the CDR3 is TGTGCCAGCAGCTTTGTGACAGGGTTGAACACTGAAGCTTTCTTT. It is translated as CASSFVTGLNTEAFF.

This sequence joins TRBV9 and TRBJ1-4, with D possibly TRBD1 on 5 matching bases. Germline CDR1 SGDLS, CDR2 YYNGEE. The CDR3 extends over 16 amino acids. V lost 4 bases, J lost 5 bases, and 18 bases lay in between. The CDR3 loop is CASSPAPRALNEKLFF. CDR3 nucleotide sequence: TGTGCCAGCAGCCCCGCCCCCAGGGCTTTAAATGAAAAACTGTTTTTT.

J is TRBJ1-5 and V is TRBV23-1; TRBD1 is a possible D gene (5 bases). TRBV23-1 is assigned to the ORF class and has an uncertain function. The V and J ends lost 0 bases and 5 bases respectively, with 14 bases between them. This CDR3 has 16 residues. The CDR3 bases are TGCGCCAGCAGTCAATCGGGGCGACTTCCTCATCAGCCCCAGCATTTT. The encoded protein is CASSQSGRLPHQPQHF.

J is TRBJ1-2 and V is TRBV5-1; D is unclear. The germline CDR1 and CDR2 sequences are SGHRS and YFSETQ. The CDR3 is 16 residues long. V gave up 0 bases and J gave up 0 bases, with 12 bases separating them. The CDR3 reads CASSLEGPGTNYGYTF. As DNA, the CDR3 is TGCGCCAGCAGCTTGGAAGGTCCGGGTACTAACTATGGCTACACCTTC.

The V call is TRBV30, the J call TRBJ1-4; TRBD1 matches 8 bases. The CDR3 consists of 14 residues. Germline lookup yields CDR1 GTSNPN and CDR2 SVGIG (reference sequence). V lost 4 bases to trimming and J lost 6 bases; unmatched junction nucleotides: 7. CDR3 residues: CAWTRTGWDEKLFF. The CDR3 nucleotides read TGTGCCTGGACCAGGACAGGGTGGGATGAAAAACTGTTTTTT.

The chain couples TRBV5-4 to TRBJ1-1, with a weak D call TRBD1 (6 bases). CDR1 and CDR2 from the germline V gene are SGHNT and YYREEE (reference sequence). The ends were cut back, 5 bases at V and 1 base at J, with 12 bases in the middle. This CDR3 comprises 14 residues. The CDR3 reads CASRPQGWNTEAFF. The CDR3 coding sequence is TGTGCCAGCAGACCACAGGGATGGAACACTGAAGCTTTCTTT.

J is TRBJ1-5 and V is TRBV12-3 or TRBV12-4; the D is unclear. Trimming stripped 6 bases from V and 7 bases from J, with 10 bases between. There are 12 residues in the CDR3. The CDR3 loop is CASSSRPQPQHF. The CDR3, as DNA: TGTGCCAGCAGCTCTAGGCCCCAGCCCCAGCATTTT.

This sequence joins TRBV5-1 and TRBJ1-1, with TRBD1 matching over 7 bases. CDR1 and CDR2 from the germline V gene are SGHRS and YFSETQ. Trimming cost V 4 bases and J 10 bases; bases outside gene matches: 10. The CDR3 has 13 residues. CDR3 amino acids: CASSRDREEIAFF. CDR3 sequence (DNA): TGCGCCAGCAGCCGGGACAGAGAGGAGATAGCTTTCTTT. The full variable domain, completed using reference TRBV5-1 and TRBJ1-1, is KAGVTQTPRYLIKTRGQQVTLSCSPISGHRSVSWYQQTPGQGLQFLFEYFSETQRNKGNFPGRFSGRQFSNSRSEMNVSTLELGDSALYLCASSRDREEIAFFGQGTRLTVV.

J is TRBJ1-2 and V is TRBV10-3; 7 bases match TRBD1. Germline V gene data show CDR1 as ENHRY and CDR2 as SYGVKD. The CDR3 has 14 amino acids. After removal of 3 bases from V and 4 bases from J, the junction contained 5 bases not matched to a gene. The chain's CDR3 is CAISDETGSYGYTF. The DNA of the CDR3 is TGTGCCATCAGTGACGAGACAGGGAGCTATGGCTACACCTTC.

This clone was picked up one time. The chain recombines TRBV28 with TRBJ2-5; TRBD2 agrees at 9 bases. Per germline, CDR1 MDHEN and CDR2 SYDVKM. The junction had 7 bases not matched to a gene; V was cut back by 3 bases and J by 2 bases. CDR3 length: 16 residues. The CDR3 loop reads CASSFGFSGGQETQYF. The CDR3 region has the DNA TGTGCCAGCAGTTTCGGTTTTAGCGGGGGACAAGAGACCCAGTACTTC. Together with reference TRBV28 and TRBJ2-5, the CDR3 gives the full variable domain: DVKVTQSSRYLVKRTGEKVFLECVQDMDHENMFWYRQDPGLGLRLIYFSYDVKMKEKGDIPEGYSVSREKKERFSLILESASTNQTSMYLCASSFGFSGGQETQYFGPGTRLLVL.

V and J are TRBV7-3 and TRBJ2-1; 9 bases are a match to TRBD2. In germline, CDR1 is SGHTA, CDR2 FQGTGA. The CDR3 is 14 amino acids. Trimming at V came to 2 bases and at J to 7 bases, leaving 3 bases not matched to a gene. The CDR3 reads CASSLAGGPNEQFF. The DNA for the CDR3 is TGTGCCAGCAGCTTAGCGGGAGGGCCGAATGAGCAGTTCTTC. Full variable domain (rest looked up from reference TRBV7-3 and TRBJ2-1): GAGVSQTPSNKVTEKGKYVELRCDPISGHTALYWYRQSLGQGPEFLIYFQGTGAADDSGLPNDRFFAVRPEGSVSTLKIQRTERGDSAVYLCASSLAGGPNEQFFGPGTRLTVL.

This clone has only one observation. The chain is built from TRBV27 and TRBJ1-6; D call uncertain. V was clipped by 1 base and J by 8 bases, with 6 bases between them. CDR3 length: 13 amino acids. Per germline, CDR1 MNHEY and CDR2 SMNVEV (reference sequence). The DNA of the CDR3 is TGTGCCAGCAGTTTATGGAGAGATTCACCCCTCCACTTT. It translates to CASSLWRDSPLHF.

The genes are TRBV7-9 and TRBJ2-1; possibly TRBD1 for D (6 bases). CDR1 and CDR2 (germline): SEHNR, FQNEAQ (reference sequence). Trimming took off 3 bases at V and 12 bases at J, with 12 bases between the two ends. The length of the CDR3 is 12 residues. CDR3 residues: CASSFTGQGQFF. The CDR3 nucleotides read TGTGCCAGCAGCTTTACGGGACAAGGGCAGTTCTTC.

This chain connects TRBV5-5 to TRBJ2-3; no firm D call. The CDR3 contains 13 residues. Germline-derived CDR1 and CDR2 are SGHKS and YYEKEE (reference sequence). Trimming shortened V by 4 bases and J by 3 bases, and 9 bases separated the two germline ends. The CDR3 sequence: CASSPRTTDTQYF. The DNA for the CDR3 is TGTGCCAGCAGCCCCAGAACGACAGATACGCAGTATTTT.

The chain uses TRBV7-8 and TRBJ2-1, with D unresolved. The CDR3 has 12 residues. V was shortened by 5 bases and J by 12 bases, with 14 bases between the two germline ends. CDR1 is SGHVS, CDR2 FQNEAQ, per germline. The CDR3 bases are TGTGCCAGCAGCCTACCGAGGCACGGGCAGTTCTTC. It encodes CASSLPRHGQFF.

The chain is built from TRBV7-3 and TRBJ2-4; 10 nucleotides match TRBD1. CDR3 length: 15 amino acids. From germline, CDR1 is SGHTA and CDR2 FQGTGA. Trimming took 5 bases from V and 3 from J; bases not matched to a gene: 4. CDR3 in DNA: TGTGCCAGCAGCATGACAGGGGGCGGCAAAAACATTCAGTACTTC. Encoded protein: CASSMTGGGKNIQYF.

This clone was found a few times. The CDR3 region has the DNA TGTGCCAGCAGCGTAGACGGACAGATATACGAGCAGTACTTC. Translated: CASSVDGQIYEQYF. This chain joins TRBV9 and TRBJ2-7; D may be TRBD1 (6 bases). The CDR3 is 14 residues long. With 0 bases removed from V and 4 bases from J, the gap between germline ends came to 11 bases. CDR1 SGDLS and CDR2 YYNGEE come from the germline V gene.

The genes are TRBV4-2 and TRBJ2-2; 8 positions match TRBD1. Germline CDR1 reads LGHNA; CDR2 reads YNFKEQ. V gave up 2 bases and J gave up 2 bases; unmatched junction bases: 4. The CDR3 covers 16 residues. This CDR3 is CASSQQTGDNTGELFF. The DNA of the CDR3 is TGTGCCAGCAGCCAACAGACAGGGGATAACACCGGGGAGCTGTTTTTT.

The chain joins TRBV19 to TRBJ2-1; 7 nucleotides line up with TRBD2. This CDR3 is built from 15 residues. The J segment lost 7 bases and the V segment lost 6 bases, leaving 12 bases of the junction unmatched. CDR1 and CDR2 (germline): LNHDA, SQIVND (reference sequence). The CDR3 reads CASSILRRGGNEQFF. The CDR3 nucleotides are TGTGCCAGTAGCATCCTACGAAGGGGAGGGAATGAGCAGTTCTTC.

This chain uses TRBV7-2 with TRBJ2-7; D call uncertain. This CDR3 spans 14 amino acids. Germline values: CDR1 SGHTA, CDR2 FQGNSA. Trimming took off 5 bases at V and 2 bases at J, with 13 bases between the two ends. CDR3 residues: CASSPRNSPYEQYF. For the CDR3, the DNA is TGTGCCAGCAGCCCAAGGAACAGCCCCTACGAGCAGTACTTC.

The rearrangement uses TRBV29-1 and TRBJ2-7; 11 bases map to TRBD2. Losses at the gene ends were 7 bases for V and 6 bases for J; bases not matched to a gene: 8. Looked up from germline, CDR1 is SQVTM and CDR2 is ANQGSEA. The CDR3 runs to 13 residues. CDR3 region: CSAELAGAGEQYF. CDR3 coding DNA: TGCAGCGCCGAACTAGCGGGAGCGGGCGAGCAGTACTTC.

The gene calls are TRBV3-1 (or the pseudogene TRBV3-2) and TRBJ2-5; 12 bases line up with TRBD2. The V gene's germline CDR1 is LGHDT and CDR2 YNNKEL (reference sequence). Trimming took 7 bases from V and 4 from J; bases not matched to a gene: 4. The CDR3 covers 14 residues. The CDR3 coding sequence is TGTGCCAGCACCCCTAGCGGGAGGGGAGAGACCCAGTACTTC. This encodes CASTPSGRGETQYF.

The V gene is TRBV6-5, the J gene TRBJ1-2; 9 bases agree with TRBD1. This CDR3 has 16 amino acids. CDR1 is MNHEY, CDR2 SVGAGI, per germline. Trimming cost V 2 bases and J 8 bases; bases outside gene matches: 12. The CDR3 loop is CASSYHSRDRASGYTF. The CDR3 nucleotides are TGTGCCAGCAGTTACCACTCTCGGGACAGGGCGTCCGGCTACACCTTC.

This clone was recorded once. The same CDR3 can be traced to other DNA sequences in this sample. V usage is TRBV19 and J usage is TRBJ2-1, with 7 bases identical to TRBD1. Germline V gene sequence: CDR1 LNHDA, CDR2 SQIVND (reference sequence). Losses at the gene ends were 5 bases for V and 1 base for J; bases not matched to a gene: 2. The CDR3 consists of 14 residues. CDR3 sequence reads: CASSPGQSYNEQFF. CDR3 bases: TGTGCCAGTAGTCCGGGACAGTCCTACAATGAGCAGTTCTTC.